A selection of T cell receptor beta chains follows, all from one sample in a study of blood T cell repertoires in COVID-19. TCRdb's table, derived via immunoSEQ multiplex PCR, lists solely in-frame clones and lacks some. The profile shows a few hundred thousand clones, 70% to 85% of them singletons. The sample was peripheral blood. These receptors originate from a man aged 40-55 years who had recovered from COVID-19. The CDR3 runs from the conserved cysteine through the conserved F or W. A row's size may be missing; if present it is once, few, many or a size class.

TRBV27	TRBJ2-7	-	CASSPSGGYFSYEQYF
TRBV7-8	TRBJ1-2	-	CASSLIGQGNYGYTF
TRBV19	TRBJ2-4	-	CASSPGGWIGVAKNIQYF
TRBV4-3	TRBJ2-7	-	CASSQLSGDPYEQYF
TRBV29-1	TRBJ1-1	-	CSVAQGTFAEAFF
TRBV18	TRBJ2-7	-	CASSPGPGLASFEQYF
TRBV11-3	TRBJ2-3	-	CASSLALAGSDTQYF
TRBV2	TRBJ2-1	-	CASSDLQTLYNEQFF
TRBV2	TRBJ2-3	-	CASLAGGTDTQYF
TRBV9	TRBJ2-5	-	CASSVRLAGRETQYF
TRBV2	TRBJ2-7	once	CASLILTRASSYEQYF
TRBV18	TRBJ1-1	-	CASSLGGGGEAFF
TRBV7-2	TRBJ2-2	once	CASSRTGRNTGELFF
TRBV7-8	TRBJ2-5	-	CASSPWAYRGRETQYF
TRBV2	TRBJ2-5	-	CASTLTGDQETQYF
TRBV19	TRBJ2-3	-	CASMGFRADTQYF
TRBV5-1	TRBJ1-1	-	CASSPRGWDTEAFF
TRBV9	TRBJ2-5	few	CASSVGDSWETQYF
TRBV6-5	TRBJ2-7	-	CASSYTGTSSYEQYF
TRBV18	TRBJ1-3	few	CASSSRTAGNTIYF
TRBV19	TRBJ1-1	-	CASSTGRQGDTEAFF
TRBV5-4	TRBJ2-7	-	CASSPRDGTYEQYF
TRBV11-3	TRBJ1-1	-	CASSLVVGGENTEAFF
TRBV7-9	TRBJ2-6	-	CASSLTGVGANVLTF
TRBV7-2	TRBJ2-1	once	CASRLKAGGPYNEQFF
TRBV5-1	TRBJ2-3	-	CASSLAASPADTQYF
TRBV6-5	TRBJ2-7	-	CASSPRTGKYEQYF
TRBV7-9	TRBJ2-3	-	CASSFNRGRTDTQYF
TRBV5-4	TRBJ1-4	few	CASSPGGGNEKLFF
TRBV19	TRBJ1-2	-	CGAASQRRYTF
TRBV19	TRBJ2-5	-	CASSWAGQETQYF
TRBV18	TRBJ1-1	-	CASSPAGGIGTEAFF
TRBV7-2	TRBJ2-1	once	CASSLGAFYNEQFF
TRBV2	TRBJ2-1	-	CASSLLSGTGGLGEQFF
TRBV7-9	TRBJ2-5	-	CAAGVMGRETQYF
TRBV6-1	TRBJ1-4	-	CASSERGQTEKLFF
TRBV18	TRBJ2-1	once	CASSPDSGREEEQFF
TRBV3-1/TRBV3-2	TRBJ1-2	-	CASSQAGNTF
TRBV3-1/TRBV3-2	TRBJ1-4	-	CASSPPGDSATNEKLFF
TRBV9	TRBJ2-3	-	CASSVRARQDTQYF
TRBV12-3/TRBV12-4	TRBJ1-3	-	CASSNRAEDTIYF
TRBV7-8	TRBJ1-2	-	CASSLLYGTSDRGGGYTF
TRBV6-6	TRBJ1-2	-	CASSWTGAPNYGYTF
TRBV6-1	TRBJ2-7	-	CASSERLAGGGNEQYF
TRBV19	TRBJ1-1	once	CASSISSLYLRTGEGTEAFF
TRBV15	TRBJ2-7	-	CATSRGVGTSNYEQYF
TRBV6-4	TRBJ2-7	once	CASSDWPSLYEQYF
TRBV5-1	TRBJ2-3	few	CASSLGVGTDTQYF
TRBV4-3	TRBJ2-3	-	CASSQDASSSGGLTDTQYF
TRBV18	TRBJ2-1	-	CASSPREGSGINEQFF
TRBV27	TRBJ2-7	-	CASSRGQGTSYEQYF
TRBV4-3	TRBJ2-5	-	CASSLLAGEETQYF
TRBV27	TRBJ1-3	-	CASSLLGEAGNTIYF
TRBV29-1	TRBJ2-1	-	CSSYQEPGLVFF
TRBV3-1/TRBV3-2	TRBJ1-6	-	CASDRGNNSPLHF
TRBV24-1	TRBJ1-3	-	CATSDPGQGMSGNTIYF